Detailed here is one T cell receptor beta chain. Its antigen remains unidentified. No base quality information exists; no much larger clone differs at one position. The data stem from a study of CD8 T cells in acute hepatitis C reinfection (TCRdb year 2021). Some background on the complete study: The TCRbeta repertoire of CD8+ T cells specific for the HCV NS3-1073 epitope was profiled during acute infection and after viral clearance. Paired acute and follow-up samples were contributed by four spontaneous resolvers. Points the paper makes about the study in general: All groups showed preferential use of the TRBV04 and TRBV06 gene families, a pattern that overrepresentation in the naive pool did not explain. Follow-up repertoires were not available for chronically infected subjects, because NS3-1073 specific cells were too rare to be sorted. Because bulk sequencing was performed on the TCRbeta chain only, alphabeta pairing of public clonotypes could not be determined. NS3-1073 specific repertoires were highly diverse, with no significant diversity differences between acute resolver, follow-up resolver and acute chronic samples. Approximately 13 public clonotypes were identified irrespective of outcome, and one of the public clonotypes used V04-02/J02-02. CDR3 sequences shared with other epitopes were rarely observed, and exact matching may have been limited by differing sequencing approaches.

The time point label here, explained by the study, means: naive CD8 control sorted from an acute-time-point sample. Enrolled in the Montreal Hepatitis C Cohort (HEPCO) in Canada, the donors were people who inject drugs, and these donors were followed every 3 months. A positive HCV RNA or antibody test that followed a negative test within the previous 24 weeks was the definition used for acute primary HCV infection. Surface staining used CD3, CD8 and CD45RO antibodies, with an aqua fixable dye to exclude dead cells. More than five subjects who developed chronic infection, defined as HCV RNA positivity at 24 weeks, were also included in the cohort. From thawed, previously cryostored peripheral blood mononuclear cells, CD8+ T cells were purified through negative selection performed by means of the MACS CD8+ T cell Isolation Kit. Cells were sorted on a BD FACSAria II cell sorter. The FACS-sorted cells had their genomic DNA extracted, and the commercial immunoSEQ service was used to sequence the TCRbeta chains. Concerning the study's data processing: ImmunoSEQ Analyzer software v3.0 and R v3.5.1 were used to analyze the repertoire data. Sequences containing stop codons or out-of-frame rearrangements were removed, so only productive rearrangements were analyzed. The sequencing provider supplied the metrics for Simpson diversity, Shannon entropy, CDR3 length and nucleotide addition. Clonotypes were grouped by frequency as dominant, sub-dominant, low or lowest abundance, and most analyses excluded clonotypes below 0.1%. A CDR3 amino acid clonotype was designated public if detected in at least two subjects at a cumulative frequency of at least 0.5%. This is the immuneACCESS table as TCRdb keeps it, with only in-frame sequences that have V and J called. A part of the clones is gone; compared with another copy, unresolved V genes explain less than half, and the rest is unexplained. D and trimming come from the DNA, and the V and J calls and clone size come from that table. The sample profile shows around 34,000 clones; around 87% of them were found once. The ten largest clones take up roughly 0.46% of the sample.

CDR1 and CDR2, per the germline V gene (reference sequence), are SEHNR and FQNEAQ. Trimming takes 5 bases from V and 0 bases from J, and the germline ends sit 10 bases apart. The CDR3 holds 14 amino acids from the cysteine to the phenylalanine. The retained sequence is limited to the CDR3, 42 bases, with the frame set at the first base. Material for sequencing was naive CD8+ T cells from PBMCs. The label giving this sample's cell subset or site can be read as: sorted total naive CD45RO-negative CD8+ T cells. This chain joins TRBV7-9 to TRBJ1-1; the D gene remains uncertain. This receptor was taken from a man younger than 45 with chronic hepatitis C. The sequenced DNA: TGTGCCAGCAGCAGCGGACTTGTGAACACTGAAGCTTTCTTT. This sequence encodes CASSSGLVNTEAFF. Where the CDR3 stops, the reference TRBV7-9 and TRBJ1-1 genes take over; the full variable domain is DTGVSQNPRHKITKRGQNVTFRCDPISEHNRLYWYRQTLGQGPEFLTYFQNEAQLEKSRLLSDRFSAERPKGSFSTLEIQRTEQGDSAMYLCASSSGLVNTEAFFGQGTRLTVV.